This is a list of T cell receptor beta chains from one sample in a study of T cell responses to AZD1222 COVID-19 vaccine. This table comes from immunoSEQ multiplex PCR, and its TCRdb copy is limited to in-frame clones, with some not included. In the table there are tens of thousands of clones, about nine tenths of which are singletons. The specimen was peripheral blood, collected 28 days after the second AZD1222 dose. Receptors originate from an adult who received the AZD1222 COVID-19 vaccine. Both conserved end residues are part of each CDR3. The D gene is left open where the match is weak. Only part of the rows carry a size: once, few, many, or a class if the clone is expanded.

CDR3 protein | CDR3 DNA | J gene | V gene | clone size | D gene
CASSALAGGIQETQYF | TGTGCCAGCAGTGCTCTAGCGGGGGGCATTCAAGAGACCCAGTACTTC | TRBJ2-5 | TRBV6-1 | once | TRBD2
CAWSVMGGEPQHF | TGTGCCTGGAGTGTTATGGGGGGAGAGCCCCAGCATTTT | TRBJ1-5 | TRBV30 | once | NA
CASSPGTEIETQYF | TGTGCCAGCAGTCCCGGGACTGAGATCGAGACCCAGTACTTC | TRBJ2-5 | TRBV6-2/TRBV6-3 | NA | NA
CASSPDRFDSPLHF | TGTGCCAGCAGCCCGGACAGATTTGACTCACCCCTCCACTTT | TRBJ1-6 | TRBV25-1 | NA | NA
CASGWGLREKLFF | TGTGCCAGCGGCTGGGGTCTAAGAGAAAAACTGTTTTTT | TRBJ1-4 | TRBV10-3 | NA | NA
CASSVGSGTEAFF | TGTGCCAGCAGCGTAGGGAGCGGCACTGAAGCTTTCTTT | TRBJ1-1 | TRBV9 | NA | NA
CASSEGDSSNYGYTF | TGTGCCAGCAGTGAAGGGGACAGCTCTAACTATGGCTACACCTTC | TRBJ1-2 | TRBV6-1 | once | TRBD1
CASSPVSSYEQYF | TGTGCCAGCAGCCCTGTAAGCTCCTACGAGCAGTACTTC | TRBJ2-7 | TRBV7-6 | NA | NA
CASSLRTPGTEAFF | TGTGCCAGCAGCTTGAGAACACCTGGCACTGAAGCTTTCTTT | TRBJ1-1 | TRBV5-4 | NA | NA
CASSFHQGNQPQHF | TGTGCCAGCAGCTTCCATCAGGGTAATCAGCCCCAGCATTTT | TRBJ1-5 | TRBV7-8 | NA | NA
CASSQAGGGAGNTIYF | TGCGCCAGCAGCCAAGCTGGGGGGGGAGCGGGAAACACCATATATTTT | TRBJ1-3 | TRBV4-1 | NA | NA
CASSDSSYYGYTF | TGTGCCAGCAGTGACTCCTCCTACTATGGCTACACCTTC | TRBJ1-2 | TRBV6-4 | NA | NA
CASSGRGGVNEQFF | TGTGCCAGCAGTGGACGCGGGGGGGTCAATGAGCAGTTCTTC | TRBJ2-1 | TRBV11-3 | once | TRBD2
CASSQVVQGLNTEAFF | TGCGCCAGCAGCCAAGTCGTACAGGGCCTGAACACTGAAGCTTTCTTT | TRBJ1-1 | TRBV4-1 | NA | NA